This T cell receptor beta chain was observed in a study of Ad26.COV2.S vaccination and SARS-CoV-2 variants. Documented treatment: around 19 received Ad26.COV2.S at low or high dose, single or two shots; several received placebo; per-sample allocation not given. The samples date from day 63 after the first vaccine or placebo injection. CDR1 is SGHTS, CDR2 YDEGEE, per germline. The ends were cut back, 7 bases at V and 2 bases at J, with 16 bases in the middle. The CDR3 runs 15 residues. The protocol was immunoSEQ multiplex PCR, while the TCRdb copy is restricted to in-frame clones and leaves out a portion. The sample includes hundreds of thousands of clones, around 89% of them seen just once.

The TCR originated in a person between 18 and 65 years old who received the Ad26.COV2.S COVID-19 vaccine or a placebo. The material sequenced was peripheral blood, taken in a trial of Ad26.COV2.S vaccine versus placebo. The rearrangement joins TRBV5-8 to TRBJ1-5; D ambiguous. The CDR3 DNA reads as TGTGCCAGCCAGAAAGGGTTTATGGGCAATCAGCCCCAGCATTTT. Its translation: CASQKGFMGNQPQHF.